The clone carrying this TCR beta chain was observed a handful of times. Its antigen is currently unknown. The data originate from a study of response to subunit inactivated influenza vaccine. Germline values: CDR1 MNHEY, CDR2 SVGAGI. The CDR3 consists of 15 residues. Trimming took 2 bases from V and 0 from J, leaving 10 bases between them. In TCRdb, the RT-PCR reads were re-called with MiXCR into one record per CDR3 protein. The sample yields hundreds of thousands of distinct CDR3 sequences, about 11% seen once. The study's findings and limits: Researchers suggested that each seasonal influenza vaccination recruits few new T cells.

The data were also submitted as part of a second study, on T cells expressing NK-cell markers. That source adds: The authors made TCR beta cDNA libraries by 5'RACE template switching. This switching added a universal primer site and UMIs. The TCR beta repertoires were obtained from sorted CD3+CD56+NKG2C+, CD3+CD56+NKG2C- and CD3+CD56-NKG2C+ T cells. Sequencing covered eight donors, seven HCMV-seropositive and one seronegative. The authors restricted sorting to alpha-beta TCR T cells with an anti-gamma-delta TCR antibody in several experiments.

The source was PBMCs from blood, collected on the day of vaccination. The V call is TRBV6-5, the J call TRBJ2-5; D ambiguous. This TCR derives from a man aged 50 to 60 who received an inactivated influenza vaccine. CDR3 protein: CASSYGGTYQETQYF. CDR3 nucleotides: TGTGCCAGCAGTTACGGCGGAACGTACCAAGAGACCCAGTACTTC.